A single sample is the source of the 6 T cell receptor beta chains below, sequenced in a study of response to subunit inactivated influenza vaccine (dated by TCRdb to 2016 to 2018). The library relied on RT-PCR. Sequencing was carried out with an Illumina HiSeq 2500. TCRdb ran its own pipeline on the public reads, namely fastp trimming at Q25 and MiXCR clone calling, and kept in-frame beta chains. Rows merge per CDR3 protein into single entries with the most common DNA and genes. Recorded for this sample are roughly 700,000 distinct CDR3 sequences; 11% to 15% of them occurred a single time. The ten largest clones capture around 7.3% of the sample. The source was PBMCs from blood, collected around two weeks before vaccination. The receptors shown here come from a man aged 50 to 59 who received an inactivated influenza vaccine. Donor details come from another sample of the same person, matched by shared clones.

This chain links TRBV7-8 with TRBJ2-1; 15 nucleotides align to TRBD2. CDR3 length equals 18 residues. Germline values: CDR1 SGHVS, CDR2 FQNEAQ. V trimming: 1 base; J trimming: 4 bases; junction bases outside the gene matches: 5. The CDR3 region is CASSLVGTSGRKYNEQFF. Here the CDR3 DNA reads TGTGCCAGCAGCTTAGTTGGGACTAGCGGGAGGAAATACAATGAGCAGTTCTTC.

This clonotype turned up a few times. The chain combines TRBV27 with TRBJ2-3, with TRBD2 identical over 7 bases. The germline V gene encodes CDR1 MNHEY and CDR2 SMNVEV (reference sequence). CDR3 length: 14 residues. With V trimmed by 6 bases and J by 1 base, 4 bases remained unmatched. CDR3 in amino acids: CASRITSGTDTQYF. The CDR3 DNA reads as TGTGCCAGCAGGATAACTAGCGGCACAGATACGCAGTATTTT.

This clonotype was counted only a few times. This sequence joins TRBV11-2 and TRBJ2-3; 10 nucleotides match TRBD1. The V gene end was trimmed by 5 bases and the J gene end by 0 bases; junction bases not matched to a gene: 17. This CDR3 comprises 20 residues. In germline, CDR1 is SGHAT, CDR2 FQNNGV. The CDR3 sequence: CASSGRGWTGGTPSTDTQYF. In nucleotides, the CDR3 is TGTGCCAGCAGCGGCCGCGGCTGGACAGGGGGAACACCTAGCACAGATACGCAGTATTTT.

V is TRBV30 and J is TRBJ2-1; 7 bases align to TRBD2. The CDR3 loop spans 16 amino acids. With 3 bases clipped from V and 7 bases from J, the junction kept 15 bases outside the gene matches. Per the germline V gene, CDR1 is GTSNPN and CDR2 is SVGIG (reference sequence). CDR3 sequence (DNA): TGTGCCTGGAGAGCCTTAGGACGGGAGGTTGAGAATGAGCAGTTCTTC. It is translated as CAWRALGREVENEQFF.

CDR3 sequence reads: CASSIRATYVPQETQYF. The CDR3 region has the DNA TGTGCCAGCAGCATCCGGGCCACCTATGTTCCCCAAGAGACCCAGTACTTC. This chain links TRBV3-1 with TRBJ2-5; no clear D. Trimming left V 5 bases short and J 1 base short, with 20 bases between. This CDR3 spans 17 amino acids. CDR1 is LGHDT, CDR2 YNNKEL, per germline (reference sequence).

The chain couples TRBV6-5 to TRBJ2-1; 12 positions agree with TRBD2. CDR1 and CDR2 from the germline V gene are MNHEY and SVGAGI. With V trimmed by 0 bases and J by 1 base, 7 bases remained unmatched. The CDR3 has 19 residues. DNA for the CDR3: TGTGCCAGCAGTTACTCGCGGACTAGCGGGGCATGGTCCTACAATGAGCAGTTCTTC. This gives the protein CASSYSRTSGAWSYNEQFF.